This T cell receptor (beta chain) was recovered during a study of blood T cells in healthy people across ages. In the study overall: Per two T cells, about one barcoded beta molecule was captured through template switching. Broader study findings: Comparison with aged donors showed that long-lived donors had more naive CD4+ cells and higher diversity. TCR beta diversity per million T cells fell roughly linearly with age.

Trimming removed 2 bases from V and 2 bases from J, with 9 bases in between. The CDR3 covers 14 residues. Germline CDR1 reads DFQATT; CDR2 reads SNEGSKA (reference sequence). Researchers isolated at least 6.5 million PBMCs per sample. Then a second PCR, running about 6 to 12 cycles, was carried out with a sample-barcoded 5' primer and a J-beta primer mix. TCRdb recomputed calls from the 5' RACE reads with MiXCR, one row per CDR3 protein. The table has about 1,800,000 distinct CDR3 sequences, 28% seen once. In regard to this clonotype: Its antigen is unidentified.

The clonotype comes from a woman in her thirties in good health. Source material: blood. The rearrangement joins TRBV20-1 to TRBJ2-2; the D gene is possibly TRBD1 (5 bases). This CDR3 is CSARIQGNTGELFF. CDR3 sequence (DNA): TGCAGTGCTAGAATCCAGGGAAACACCGGGGAGCTGTTTTTT.